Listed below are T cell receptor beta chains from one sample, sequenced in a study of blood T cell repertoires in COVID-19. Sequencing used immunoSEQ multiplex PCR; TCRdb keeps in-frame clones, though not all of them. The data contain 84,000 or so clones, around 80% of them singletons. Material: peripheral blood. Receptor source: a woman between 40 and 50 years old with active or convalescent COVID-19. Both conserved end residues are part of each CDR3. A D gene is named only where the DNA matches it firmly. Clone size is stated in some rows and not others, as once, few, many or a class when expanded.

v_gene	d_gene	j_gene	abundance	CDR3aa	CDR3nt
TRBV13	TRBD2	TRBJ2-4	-	CASSLALAGGPFSPPNIQYF	TGTGCCAGCAGCTTAGCGCTAGCGGGGGGGCCCTTCTCCCCCCCGAACATTCAGTACTTC
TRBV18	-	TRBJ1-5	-	CASSPDLIEPQHF	TGTGCCAGCTCACCCGACTTAATCGAGCCCCAGCATTTT
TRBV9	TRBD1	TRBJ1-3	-	CASSKGTGTPGNTIYF	TGTGCCAGCAGCAAAGGGACAGGCACTCCTGGAAACACCATATATTTT
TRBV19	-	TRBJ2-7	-	CASSIGVSSFYEQYF	TGTGCCAGTAGTATAGGTGTTTCCAGTTTCTACGAGCAGTACTTC
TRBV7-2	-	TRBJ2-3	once	CASRSEVGTDTQYF	TGTGCCAGCCGGTCCGAAGTGGGCACAGATACGCAGTATTTT
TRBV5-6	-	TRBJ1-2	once	CASSLAGTRFYGYTF	TGTGCCAGCAGCTTGGCCGGGACAAGGTTTTATGGCTACACCTTC
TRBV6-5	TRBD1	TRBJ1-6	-	CASSYSGQARSSPLHF	TGTGCCAGCAGTTACTCCGGACAGGCAAGAAGCTCACCCCTCCACTTT
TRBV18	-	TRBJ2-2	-	CASSRPIYGGQAGELFF	TGTGCCAGCTCACGACCGATCTATGGGGGCCAGGCCGGGGAGCTGTTTTTT
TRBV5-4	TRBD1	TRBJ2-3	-	CASGRADRGLDTQYF	TGTGCCAGCGGAAGGGCGGACAGGGGCTTGGATACGCAGTATTTT
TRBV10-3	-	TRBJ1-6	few	CAISGTENNSPLHF	TGTGCCATCAGTGGGACAGAGAATAATTCACCCCTCCACTTT